This T cell receptor beta chain was obtained from a study of graft-versus-host responses after intestinal transplantation. Study context: The transplants performed in recipients were multivisceral, liver-intestinal, or isolated intestinal. All recipients were given anti-thymocyte globulin induction, and tacrolimus and steroids were then administered for approximately 3 years.

With respect to this clone: The antigen is not known.

TCRdb keeps only in-frame clones here, not all; method: immunoSEQ multiplex PCR. The repertoire holds 80,000 to 90,000 clones, with 85% to 90% as singletons. Study-wide results and caveats: GvH clones turned up in recipient marrow; some had shown up first in ileum or blood. Elevated graft-versus-host to host-versus-graft clonal ratios in allografts were recorded for patients with graft-donor T cell macrochimerism.

The V gene's germline CDR1 is SGDLS and CDR2 YYNGEE. V shed 0 bases and J shed 4 bases, with 13 bases lying between them. The CDR3 length is 15 residues. V is TRBV9 and J is TRBJ1-1; maybe TRBD1 (5 bases). The material sequenced was unstimulated CD4+ T cells sorted from spleen or lymph node cells, taken before intestinal transplant. This TCR was recovered from a human donor who received an intestinal transplant. The CDR3 loop is CASSVASRGLTEAFF. DNA of the CDR3: TGTGCCAGCAGCGTAGCATCCCGGGGACTCACTGAAGCTTTCTTT.